This T cell receptor (beta chain) was sequenced for a study of shared clonotypes between healthy human individuals. General study points: Though the depth was large, rarefaction showed that sorted-subset sequencing was incomplete. Naive subsets typically showed greater estimated richness than memory subsets.

Assay: immunoSEQ multiplex PCR; the TCRdb copy retains only in-frame clones and omits some. The data contain 850,000 to 1,200,000 clones, around 75% of them singletons. This clone has just one count. Its antigen is unidentified. The sample has other DNA sequences that encode this CDR3 too. Trimming removed 2 bases from V and 2 bases from J, with 6 bases in between. The length of the CDR3 is 13 residues. Per the germline V gene, CDR1 is KGHSH and CDR2 is LQKENI. The material sequenced was memory CD4+ T cells sorted from blood. The subset: CD45RA-negative fraction. The sequence came from a man aged 18 to 29 in good health. V gene TRBV18 combines with J gene TRBJ2-5; D is undetermined. DNA for the CDR3: TGTGCCAGCTCACCAGGCAGGCAAGAGACCCAGTACTTC. Translation gives CASSPGRQETQYF.